Reported below is one T cell receptor (beta chain). There is no known antigen for this receptor. The input lacks base qualities; no much larger clone sits a single base away. These data originate in a study of shared clonotypes between healthy human individuals (dated by TCRdb to 2018 to 2020). Describing the broader study: The cohort comprised two women and three men aged 18 to 49 years. Per donor, leukapheresis produced somewhere between about 0.9 and 9.5 billion PBMCs. The study deeply sequenced blood TCR repertoires of about 5 healthy adults to estimate repertoire size and the extent of clonotype sharing between individuals. Per donor, three plates each were used for CD4 naive and CD4 memory, two for CD8 naive, and one for CD8 memory. To increase sequencing depth and limit assay-specific biases, TCR repertoire library preparation and sequencing were carried out by different laboratories using diverse techniques. General study outcomes and caveats: Pairwise subsampling led to the expectation that sequencing depth would affect the degree of clonotype sharing among donors. Sampling was limited to blood, and TCR repertoires in tissue likely differ from TCR repertoires in blood. Naive subsets generally had larger estimated clonotype richness than memory subsets. Rarefaction of sorted-subset datasets indicated incomplete sequencing despite the large sequencing depth. Compared with non-shared clonotypes, clonotypes shared by all four sorted-subset donors had higher generation probabilities. Around 5% of naive CD4, roughly 3.6% of naive CD8, 2.3% of memory CD4, and 0.4% of memory CD8 clonotypes were shared across a few donors. Because the study included only a small number of donors, the genetic and exposure-history diversity represented was limited.

For the CD8 naive samples, CD45RO-negative cells were positively selected for CCR7, yielding a CD45RA+CCR7+ population from which TemRA cells were excluded. Healthy HIV-negative adults with no recently reported acute infections or vaccinations were included as donors. All donors were Caucasian adults living in Nashville, Tennessee, USA. Blood was collected by leukapheresis, and PBMCs were isolated by Ficoll-Histopaque density gradient centrifugation and then cryopreserved in liquid nitrogen vapor phase. Analytical flow cytometry was used to check the purity and quantity of every magnetically sorted T cell population. From each sorted fraction, genomic DNA was isolated and quantified by UV absorbance on a Nanodrop 2000c. The germline V gene specifies MGHRA as CDR1 and YSYEKL as CDR2. The CDR3 covers 13 residues, taking in both the cysteine and the phenylalanine. The CDR3 DNA has 39 bases and is translated from base 1. Trimming removed 3 bases from V and 5 bases from J, leaving 11 bases between the germline ends.

Using the deep immunoSEQ assay, TCR CDR3 regions were amplified from genomic DNA by multiplex PCR. For each cell subset, the extracted genomic DNA was distributed evenly across all wells of several immunoSEQ 96-well plates, and each plate served as one replicate. For sorted subsets, about 200 ng genomic DNA, equal to 30,000 or so T cell genomes, was loaded into each replicate PCR. Purified libraries were measured with a Qubit 3.0 fluorometer, size-checked on a Bioanalyzer 2100, and measured again with the KAPA Library Quantification kit. A separate single-read 150-cycle Illumina NextSeq 550 flow cell was used to sequence each immunoSEQ 96-well plate. The published analysis was carried out like this. Because the immunoSEQ output held only junctional sequences and lacked quality scores, the filtering could not match the filtering applied to full-length reads. Sequences were annotated with PyIR, a Python wrapper for IgBLAST v1.9, and V/J genes and CDR3 were assigned using IMGT germline references. Reads were removed for weak V/J assignments (E-value above 1e-6), missing CDR3, stop codons, out-of-frame junctions, or ambiguous translated residues. V3J clonotypes were defined by identical inferred V gene, J gene, and CDR3 amino acid sequence. The percentage overlap between two repertoires was calculated by dividing the number of shared unique clonotypes by the size of the smaller repertoire. Repertoire richness was assessed with RTK rarefaction, the Chao1 estimator, and Recon v2.1 estimates of unobserved clonotypes. OLGA was used to compute generation probabilities for all TCRbeta clonotypes that the gDNA method yielded from a handful of donors. TCRdb limited this immuneACCESS table to in-frame rearrangements with V and J called. A share of clones is missing; checked studies link under half to unresolved V genes, and the rest is unexplained. V and J calls and clone size are copied from that table; D and trimming were computed from the DNA. Recorded for this sample are over 2 million clones; 85% to 95% of them occurred a single time. Of the sample, 1.1% is held by the ten largest clones.

Sequencing input: naive CD8+ T cells sorted from blood. This sample's cell subset or site label indicates: CD45RA+CCR7+. In this chain, TRBV4-1 is recombined with TRBJ2-7; matching of 5 bases hints at TRBD1 as the D gene. The source of this sequence is a man aged 18 to 29 in good health. The bases read TGCGCCAGCAGCCACAAGGGGTCCCACGAGCAGTACTTC. It codes for CASSHKGSHEQYF.